These 25 T cell receptor beta chains came from one sample sequenced in a study of blood T cell repertoires in COVID-19 (dated by TCRdb to about 2020). The library was obtained by the immunoSEQ multiplex PCR assay. Drawn from immuneACCESS, this table holds only the in-frame rearrangements with V and J called that TCRdb kept. Clones are partly lost; checked studies trace under half to an unresolved V gene and leave the rest unexplained. Recorded for this sample are approximately 60,000 clones; around 76% of them occurred a single time. The ten largest clones take up 50% of the sample. Sequenced material: peripheral blood. The source of these receptors is a woman of 80 years or more with acute or convalescent COVID-19.

The chain has TRBV4-2 and TRBJ1-4, with 8 bases that match TRBD1. The CDR3 has 17 amino acids. Germline V gives CDR1 LGHNA, CDR2 YNFKEQ. Unmatched junction bases numbered 7, after V lost 1 base and J lost 3 bases. The CDR3 coding sequence is TGTGCCAGCAGCCAAGCCGGACAGGGAGTCGCTAATGAAAAACTGTTTTTT. This codes for CASSQAGQGVANEKLFF.

V usage is TRBV7-8 and J usage is TRBJ1-1; possibly TRBD1 for D (6 bases). The V end lost 5 bases, the J end lost 0 bases, and 16 bases lay between the germline ends. The CDR3 has 16 residues. CDR1 SGHVS and CDR2 FQNEAQ come from the germline V gene. In DNA form, the CDR3 reads TGTGCCAGCAGCCGCCGGGGGGGCCTACTGAACACTGAAGCTTTCTTT. It yields the protein CASSRRGGLLNTEAFF.

The chain has TRBV5-1 and TRBJ2-2; 9 bases agree with TRBD1. Germline lookup yields CDR1 SGHRS and CDR2 YFSETQ. This CDR3 spans 16 amino acids. The V segment lost 1 base and the J segment 3 bases; nucleotides outside the gene matches: 4. CDR3 in amino acids: CASSLTGGRDTGELFF. In nucleotides, the CDR3 is TGCGCCAGCAGCTTGACAGGGGGCCGGGACACCGGGGAGCTGTTTTTT. The complete variable domain, with remaining parts taken from reference TRBV5-1 and TRBJ2-2, reads KAGVTQTPRYLIKTRGQQVTLSCSPISGHRSVSWYQQTPGQGLQFLFEYFSETQRNKGNFPGRFSGRQFSNSRSEMNVSTLELGDSALYLCASSLTGGRDTGELFFGEGSRLTVL.

The chain employs TRBV28 and TRBJ2-7, with TRBD2 matching over 7 bases. The V gene's germline CDR1 is MDHEN and CDR2 SYDVKM. J gave up 7 bases and V 6 bases, and 15 bases lay outside the gene matches. The CDR3 loop spans 15 amino acids. The CDR3 sequence is CASSLPRAGVEEQYF. CDR3 in DNA: TGTGCCAGCAGCCTTCCTCGGGCGGGAGTAGAGGAGCAGTACTTC. Based on the CDR3 plus reference TRBV28 and TRBJ2-7, the full variable domain is DVKVTQSSRYLVKRTGEKVFLECVQDMDHENMFWYRQDPGLGLRLIYFSYDVKMKEKGDIPEGYSVSREKKERFSLILESASTNQTSMYLCASSLPRAGVEEQYFGPGTRLTVT.

The rearrangement joins TRBV9 to TRBJ1-1; the D gene is possibly TRBD1 (6 bases). Germline CDR1 is SGDLS and CDR2 is YYNGEE. The germline V and J ends were trimmed by 3 bases and 4 bases, with 13 bases remaining between them. The CDR3 is 14 amino acids. The CDR3 protein is CASSDRIGGTEAFF. As DNA, the CDR3 is TGTGCCAGCAGCGACAGAATAGGGGGCACTGAAGCTTTCTTT.

This clone appeared a single time. Within the sample, other DNA sequences also encode this same CDR3. The DNA for the CDR3 is TGTGCCAGCAGACCCCAGGGTAACTATGGCTACACCTTC. Protein: CASRPQGNYGYTF. The V call is TRBV28, the J call TRBJ1-2; weak D call: TRBD1 (5 bases). Germline V gene data show CDR1 as MDHEN and CDR2 as SYDVKM. This CDR3 region has 13 residues. V lost 6 bases to trimming and J lost 1 base, with 9 bases between them.

This clone was seen a handful of times. The J gene is TRBJ2-7, the V gene TRBV28; 12 nucleotides agree with TRBD2. Trimming took 6 bases from V and 1 from J; bases not matched to a gene: 7. Germline assignment: CDR1 MDHEN and CDR2 SYDVKM. The CDR3 runs to 16 residues. The CDR3 bases are TGTGCCAGCAGCGCAGGGGGACTAGCGGGTTCCTACGAGCAGTACTTC. This sequence encodes CASSAGGLAGSYEQYF.

This chain links TRBV5-1 with TRBJ2-2; TRBD2 matches 8 bases. The CDR3 contains 16 residues. CDR1 is SGHRS and CDR2 is YFSETQ in the germline V gene. V dropped 3 bases and J dropped 3; count of bases not matched to a gene: 7. The CDR3 reads CASSSTGGLDTGELFF. CDR3 bases: TGCGCCAGCAGCTCAACGGGAGGGCTCGACACCGGGGAGCTGTTTTTT.

V is TRBV6-5 and J is TRBJ2-2, with D possibly matching TRBD2 (5 bases). The CDR3 sequence is 14 residues long. Trimming cost V 8 bases and J 1 base, with 11 bases left between them. Looked up from germline, CDR1 is MNHEY and CDR2 is SVGAGI. CDR3 coding DNA: TGTGCCAGCCCTAGCCCCCAGAACACCGGGGAGCTGTTTTTT. It specifies CASPSPQNTGELFF.

The chain carries TRBV3-1 (or the pseudogene TRBV3-2) and TRBJ2-7; 14 nucleotides align to TRBD2. V gave up 1 base and J gave up 5 bases; unmatched junction bases: 7. CDR1 and CDR2 (germline): LGHDT, YNNKEL (reference sequence). This CDR3 region has 17 residues. CDR3 in amino acids: CASSQGTGTSGSHEQYF. The CDR3 DNA reads as TGTGCCAGCAGCCAAGGTACCGGGACTAGCGGGAGCCACGAGCAGTACTTC.

This clone showed up just once. This rearrangement joins TRBV5-4 to TRBJ2-6, with TRBD2 matching over 10 bases. J gave up 0 bases and V 2 bases, and 8 bases lay outside the gene matches. CDR1 is SGHNT, CDR2 YYREEE, per germline (reference sequence). CDR3 length equals 19 residues. CDR3 coding DNA: TGTGCCAGCAGCTTCTCCCTAGCGGGGGCGAACTCTGGGGCCAACGTCCTGACTTTC. Its translation is CASSFSLAGANSGANVLTF.

J is TRBJ1-1 and V is TRBV6-5; 9 bases map to TRBD1. J lost 5 bases, V lost 10 bases, and 5 bases had no gene match. Germline lookup yields CDR1 MNHEY and CDR2 SVGAGI. There are 12 residues in the CDR3. CDR3 region: CATQTGGTEAFF. CDR3 in DNA: TGTGCCACCCAGACAGGGGGGACTGAAGCTTTCTTT.

The chain links TRBV30 to TRBJ1-2, with a tentative D call TRBD1 (6 bases). Germline V gene lookup returns CDR1 GTSNPN and CDR2 SVGIG (reference sequence). V was clipped by 0 bases and J by 4 bases, with 9 bases between them. CDR3 length: 13 residues. CDR3 coding DNA: TGTGCCTGGAGTGTCCGGGACATCTATGGCTACACCTTC. It codes for CAWSVRDIYGYTF.

V gene TRBV7-9 combines with J gene TRBJ1-4, with unresolved D. CDR1 is SEHNR, CDR2 FQNEAQ, per germline (reference sequence). The CDR3 has 13 amino acids. Trimming removed 8 bases at V and 2 bases at J, with 9 bases between. The CDR3 DNA sequence: TGTGCCAGCCGGAGGGCGACTAATGAAAAACTGTTTTTT. This codes for CASRRATNEKLFF.

There are a few counts of this clone. The V and J genes are TRBV5-1 and TRBJ2-4; D uncertain. With 1 base removed from V and 2 bases from J, the gap between germline ends came to 10 bases. This CDR3 region has 15 residues. Germline V gene sequence: CDR1 SGHRS, CDR2 YFSETQ. CDR3: CASSLFRGSKNIQYF. CDR3 coding DNA: TGCGCCAGCAGCTTGTTTCGCGGTTCCAAAAACATTCAGTACTTC.

This chain links TRBV29-1 with TRBJ2-3, with 11 bases aligning to TRBD2. Germline V gene lookup returns CDR1 SQVTM and CDR2 ANQGSEA. CDR3 length: 15 amino acids. With V trimmed by 3 bases and J by 1 base, 3 bases remained unmatched. The CDR3 DNA follows: TGCAGCGTTGATAGCGGGAGGGGCGGCACAGATACGCAGTATTTT. Translating it yields CSVDSGRGGTDTQYF.

This chain links TRBV5-6 with TRBJ1-1; 9 bases match TRBD1. Germline CDR1 SGHDT, CDR2 YYEEEE. Trimming at V came to 3 bases and at J to 5 bases, leaving 8 bases not matched to a gene. The CDR3 contains 15 residues. CDR3 sequence (DNA): TGTGCCAGCAGCTGGGCGGGACAGGGAGAGACTGAAGCTTTCTTT. It yields the protein CASSWAGQGETEAFF.

DNA for the CDR3: TGTGCCAGCAGCGAGACAGGGGGCCGGTCCTACGAGCAGTACTTC. It yields the protein CASSETGGRSYEQYF. The chain combines TRBV5-5 with TRBJ2-7; 10 bases line up with TRBD1. V dropped 4 bases and J dropped 1; count of bases not matched to a gene: 5. The CDR3 runs to 15 residues. The germline V gene has CDR1 SGHKS and CDR2 YYEKEE (reference sequence).

The chain carries TRBV27 and TRBJ2-3; D may be TRBD2 (6 bases). Deletions cut 6 bases from V and 2 bases from J, with 18 bases between. The CDR3 runs 16 residues. Germline CDR1 MNHEY, CDR2 SMNVEV (reference sequence). CDR3 nucleotide sequence: TGTGCCAGCAGCTACGGGGGACGGAGAGTCACAGATACGCAGTATTTT. This translates into CASSYGGRRVTDTQYF.

This sequence joins TRBV9 and TRBJ2-3, with 7 positions matching TRBD2. This CDR3 is built from 15 residues. The J segment lost 2 bases and the V segment lost 2 bases, leaving 5 bases of the junction unmatched. CDR1 is SGDLS, CDR2 YYNGEE, per germline. The CDR3 spells CASSVIAGVTDTQYF. CDR3 nucleotides: TGTGCCAGCAGCGTTATTGCGGGAGTCACAGATACGCAGTATTTT.

The rearrangement links TRBV5-1 to TRBJ1-4; a weak D match, TRBD1 (5 bases). The CDR3 sequence is 16 residues long. CDR1 and CDR2 from the germline V gene are SGHRS and YFSETQ. With 4 bases removed from V and 7 bases from J, the gap between germline ends came to 20 bases. The CDR3 protein is CASSGGLTDGVEKLFF. Here the CDR3 DNA reads TGCGCCAGCAGCGGCGGCCTGACAGATGGGGTTGAAAAACTGTTTTTT.

This chain links TRBV11-2 with TRBJ1-5, with no clear D. Germline V gives CDR1 SGHAT, CDR2 FQNNGV. V was shortened by 3 bases and J by 3 bases, with 6 bases between the two germline ends. The CDR3 loop spans 13 amino acids. The chain's CDR3 is CASSFRDNQPQHF. CDR3 coding DNA: TGTGCCAGCAGCTTTCGGGACAATCAGCCCCAGCATTTT.

This chain links TRBV12-3 or TRBV12-4 with TRBJ2-5, with 7 bases fitting TRBD1. This CDR3 comprises 13 residues. With V trimmed by 5 bases and J by 5 bases, 5 bases remained unmatched. The CDR3 DNA reads as TGTGCCAGCAGTCTACGGGACAGTGAGACCCAGTACTTC. Protein sequence: CASSLRDSETQYF.

Here the CDR3 reads CASSPLETQYF. The CDR3 region has the DNA TGTGCCAGCAGTCCCCTCGAGACCCAGTACTTC. The chain joins TRBV12-3 or TRBV12-4 to TRBJ2-5; D is unclear. This CDR3 comprises 11 residues. The V end lost 5 bases, the J end lost 5 bases, and 6 bases lay between the germline ends.

CDR3 protein: CASSPQAGQVLDEQFF. DNA for the CDR3: TGTGCCAGCTCACCTCAAGCGGGACAGGTCTTAGATGAGCAGTTCTTC. The chain couples TRBV18 to TRBJ2-1, with D maybe TRBD1 (8 bases). CDR1 is KGHSH, CDR2 LQKENI, per germline. V was shortened by 3 bases and J by 8 bases, with 20 bases between the two germline ends. The CDR3 is made up of 16 amino acids.